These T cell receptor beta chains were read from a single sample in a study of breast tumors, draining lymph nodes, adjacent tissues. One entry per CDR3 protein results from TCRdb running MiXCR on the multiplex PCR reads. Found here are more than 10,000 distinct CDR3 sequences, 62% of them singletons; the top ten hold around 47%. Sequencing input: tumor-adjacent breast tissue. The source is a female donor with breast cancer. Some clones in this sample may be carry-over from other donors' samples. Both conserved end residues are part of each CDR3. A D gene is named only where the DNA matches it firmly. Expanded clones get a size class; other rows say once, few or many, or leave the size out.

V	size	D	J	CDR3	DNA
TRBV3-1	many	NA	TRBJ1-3	CASSQGPGVRNTIYF	TGTGCCAGCAGCCAAGGTCCGGGGGTTAGGAACACCATATATTTT
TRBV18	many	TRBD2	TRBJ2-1	CASSPPAGGVLGEQFF	TGTGCCAGCTCACCACCAGCGGGAGGAGTCCTGGGTGAGCAGTTCTTC
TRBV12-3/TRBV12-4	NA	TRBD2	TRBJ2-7	CASSPTSGIYEQYF	TGTGCCAGCAGTCCGACTAGCGGGATTTACGAGCAGTACTTC
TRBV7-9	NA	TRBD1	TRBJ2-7	CASRQGTYEQYF	TGTGCCAGCAGACAGGGGACCTACGAGCAGTACTTC
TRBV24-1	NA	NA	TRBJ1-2	CATSGDNYGYTF	TGTGCCACCAGTGGAGACAACTATGGCTACACCTTC
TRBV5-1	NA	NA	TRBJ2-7	CASKLGAYEQYF	TGCGCCAGCAAATTAGGGGCCTACGAGCAGTACTTC
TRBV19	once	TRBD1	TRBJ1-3	CASKGTGGPISGNTIYF	TGTGCCAGTAAGGGGACAGGCGGACCGATCTCTGGAAACACCATATATTTT
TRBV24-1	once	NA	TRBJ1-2	CATSDRRGTNYGYTF	TGTGCCACCAGTGACCGGCGTGGGACAAACTATGGCTACACCTTC
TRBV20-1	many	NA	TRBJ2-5	CSALSGVQETQYF	TGCAGTGCGCTGTCCGGGGTACAAGAGACCCAGTACTTC
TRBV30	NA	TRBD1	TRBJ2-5	CDWSLETGGIETQYF	TGTGACTGGAGTCTAGAGACAGGGGGGATTGAGACCCAGTACTTC
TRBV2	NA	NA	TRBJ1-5	CASTVRRVNQPQHF	TGTGCCAGCACGGTCAGGAGGGTCAATCAGCCCCAGCATTTT
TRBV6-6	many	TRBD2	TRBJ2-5	CASSYVRTSGGAKETQYF	TGTGCCAGCAGTTACGTCCGGACTAGCGGGGGGGCAAAAGAGACCCAGTACTTC
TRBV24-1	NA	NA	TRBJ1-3	CATSQGAGNTIYF	TGTGCCACCAGCCAGGGAGCTGGAAACACCATATATTTT
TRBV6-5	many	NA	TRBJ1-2	CASSYRPIQINYGYTF	TGTGCCAGCAGTTACCGTCCCATACAGATTAACTATGGCTACACCTTC
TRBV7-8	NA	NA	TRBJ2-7	CASSLGTYEAYEQYF	TGTGCCAGCAGCTTAGGTACCTACGAGGCCTACGAGCAGTACTTC
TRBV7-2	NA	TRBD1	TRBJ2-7	CASSIQGARYPYEQYF	TGTGCCAGCAGCATACAGGGGGCACGGTACCCCTACGAGCAGTACTTC
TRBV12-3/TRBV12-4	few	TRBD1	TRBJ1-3	CASSSFPFGQGAGNTIYF	TGTGCCAGCAGTTCATTCCCGTTTGGACAGGGTGCTGGAAACACCATATATTTT
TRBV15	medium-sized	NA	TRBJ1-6	CATSREVTDNSPLHF	TGTGCCACCAGCAGAGAGGTAACCGATAATTCACCCCTCCACTTT
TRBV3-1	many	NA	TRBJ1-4	CASSQAQGNYEKLFF	TGTGCCAGCAGCCAAGCACAGGGTAATTATGAAAAACTGTTTTTT
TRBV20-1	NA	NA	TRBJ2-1	CSASKGLDSSYNEQFF	TGCAGTGCTAGTAAGGGGCTGGACAGCTCCTACAATGAGCAGTTCTTC
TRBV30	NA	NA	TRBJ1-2	CAWSVGRGVGGYTF	TGTGCCTGGAGTGTCGGCAGGGGTGTTGGGGGCTACACCTTC
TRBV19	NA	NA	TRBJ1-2	CASSNQGWLGYTF	TGTGCCAGTAGTAACCAGGGGTGGCTGGGCTACACCTTC
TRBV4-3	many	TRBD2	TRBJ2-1	CASSASGRSVNEQFF	TGCGCCAGCAGCGCAAGCGGGAGGTCCGTCAATGAGCAGTTCTTC
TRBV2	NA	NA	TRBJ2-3	CASTRGASDTQYF	TGTGCCAGTACGAGGGGGGCATCCGATACGCAGTATTTT
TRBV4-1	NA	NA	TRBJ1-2	CASSQGRHWFSYGYTF	TGCGCCAGCAGCCAAGGACGGCATTGGTTCTCCTATGGCTACACCTTC
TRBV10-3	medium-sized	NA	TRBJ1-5	CAIRGTDVSNQPQHF	TGTGCCATCAGGGGGACTGACGTTAGCAATCAGCCCCAGCATTTT